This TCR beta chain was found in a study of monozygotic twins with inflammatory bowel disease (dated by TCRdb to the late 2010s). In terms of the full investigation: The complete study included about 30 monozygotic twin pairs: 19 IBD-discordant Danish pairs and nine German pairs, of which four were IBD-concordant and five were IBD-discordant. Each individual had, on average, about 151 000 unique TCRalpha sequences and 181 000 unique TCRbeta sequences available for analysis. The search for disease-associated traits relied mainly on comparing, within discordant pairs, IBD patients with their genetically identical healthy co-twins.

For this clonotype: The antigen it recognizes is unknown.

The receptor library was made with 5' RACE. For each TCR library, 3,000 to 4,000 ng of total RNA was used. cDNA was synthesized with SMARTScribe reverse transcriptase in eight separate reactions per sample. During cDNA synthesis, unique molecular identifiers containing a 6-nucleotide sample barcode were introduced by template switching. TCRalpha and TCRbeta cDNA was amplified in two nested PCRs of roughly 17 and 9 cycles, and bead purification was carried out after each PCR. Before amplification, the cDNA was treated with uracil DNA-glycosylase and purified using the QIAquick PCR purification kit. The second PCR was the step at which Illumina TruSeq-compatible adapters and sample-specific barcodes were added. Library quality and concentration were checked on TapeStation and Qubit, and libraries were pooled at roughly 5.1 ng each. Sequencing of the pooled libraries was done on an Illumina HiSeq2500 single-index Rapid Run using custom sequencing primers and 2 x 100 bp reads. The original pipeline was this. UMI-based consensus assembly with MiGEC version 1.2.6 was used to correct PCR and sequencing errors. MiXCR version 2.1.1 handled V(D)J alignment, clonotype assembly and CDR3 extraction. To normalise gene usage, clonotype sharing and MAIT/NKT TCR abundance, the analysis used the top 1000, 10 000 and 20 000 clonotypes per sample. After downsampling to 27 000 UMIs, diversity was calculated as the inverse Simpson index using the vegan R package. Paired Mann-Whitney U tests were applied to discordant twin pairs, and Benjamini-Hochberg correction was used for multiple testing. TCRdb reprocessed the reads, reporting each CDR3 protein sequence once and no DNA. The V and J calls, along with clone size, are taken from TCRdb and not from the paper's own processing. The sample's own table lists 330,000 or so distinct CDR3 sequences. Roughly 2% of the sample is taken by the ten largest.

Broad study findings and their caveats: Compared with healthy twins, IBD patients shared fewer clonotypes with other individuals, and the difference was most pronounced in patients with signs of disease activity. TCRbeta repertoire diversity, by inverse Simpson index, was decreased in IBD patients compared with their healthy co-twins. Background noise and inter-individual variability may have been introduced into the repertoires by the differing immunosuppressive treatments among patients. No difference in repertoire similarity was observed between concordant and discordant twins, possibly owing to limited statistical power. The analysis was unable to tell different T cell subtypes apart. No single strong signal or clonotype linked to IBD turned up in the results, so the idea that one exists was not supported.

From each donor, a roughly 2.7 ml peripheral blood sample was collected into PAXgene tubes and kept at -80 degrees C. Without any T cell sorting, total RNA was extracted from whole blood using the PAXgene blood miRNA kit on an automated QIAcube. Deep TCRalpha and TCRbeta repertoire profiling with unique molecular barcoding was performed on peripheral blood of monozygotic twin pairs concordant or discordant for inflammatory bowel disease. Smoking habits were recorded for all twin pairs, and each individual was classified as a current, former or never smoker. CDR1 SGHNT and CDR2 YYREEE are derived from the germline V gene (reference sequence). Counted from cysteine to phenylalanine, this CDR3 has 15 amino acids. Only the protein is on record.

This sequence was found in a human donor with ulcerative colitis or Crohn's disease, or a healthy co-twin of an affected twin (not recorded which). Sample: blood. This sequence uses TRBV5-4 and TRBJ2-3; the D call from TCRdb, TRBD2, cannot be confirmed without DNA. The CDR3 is CASSPNAGGSDTQYF.